This entry lists 28 T cell receptor beta chains sequenced from one sample in a study of tumor and adjacent non-tumor tissue in lung cancer. Three rounds of nested PCR, following a modified ARM-PCR protocol, produced the TCRbeta library. One entry per CDR3 protein results from TCRdb running MiXCR on the multiplex PCR reads. The table lists about 100,000 distinct CDR3 sequences, 65% of them singletons. No cell sorting was done before RNA was extracted from the tissue. Distant lung tissue was collected more than 3 cm away from the tumor edge. The specimen sequenced was distant non-tumor lung tissue. The source is a man aged 25 to 45 with non-small cell lung cancer.

J is TRBJ2-7 and V is TRBV6-5; no clear D. CDR3 length: 16 amino acids. Trimming removed 6 bases at V and 0 bases at J, with 18 bases between. Germline assignment: CDR1 MNHEY and CDR2 SVGAGI. Here the CDR3 reads CASRYASSLSSYEQYF. CDR3 in DNA: TGTGCCAGCAGGTACGCCAGTAGCTTGAGCTCCTACGAGCAGTACTTC.

Comments on this clonotype: One junction end does not reproduce the germline sequence, and a read error may be involved. This sequence joins TRBV12-3 or TRBV12-4 and TRBJ1-5; the D gene is possibly TRBD1 (5 bases). This CDR3 is built from 15 residues. Here the CDR3 DNA reads TGTGCCAGCAGCCTAGTCTGGGGGTTCAATCAACCCCAGCATTTT. Protein sequence: CASSLVWGFNQPQHF.

On this clonotype: This may be a read error: a much more frequent sequence differs by one nucleotide. The rearrangement links TRBV12-5 to TRBJ1-2; D possibly corresponds to TRBD1 (6 bases). Germline CDR1 reads LGHNT; CDR2 reads FRNRAP. Trimming took off 1 base at V and 10 bases at J, with 13 bases between the two ends. This CDR3 has 13 amino acids. CDR3 bases: TGTGCTAGTGGTTTGGGGGGGCCTTACGACTACACCTTC. It translates to CASGLGGPYDYTF.

Of note for this clonotype: One end of the junction varies from germline; a read error may be responsible. The V gene is TRBV6-2 or TRBV6-3, the J gene TRBJ2-3, with D possibly TRBD1 on 5 matching bases. CDR1 MNHEY and CDR2 SVGEGT come from the germline V gene. The CDR3 covers 13 residues. CDR3 DNA: TGTGCCAGCAGTTTACAGGAAGTAGATACGCGGTATTTT. Protein sequence: CASSLQEVDTRYF.

A few counts support this clonotype. One junction end does not reproduce the germline sequence, and a read error may be involved. The genes are TRBV6-1 and TRBJ2-1; D is unresolved. The CDR3 consists of 12 residues. Germline CDR1 and CDR2: MNHNS and SASEGT. The DNA of the CDR3 is TGTGCCAACAGTGAATGGCGCAATGAGCAGTTCTTC. Protein sequence: CANSEWRNEQFF.

This clonotype was recorded at least ten times. The rearrangement joins TRBV12-3 or TRBV12-4 to TRBJ2-3, with D tentatively TRBD1 (5 bases). The CDR3 has 15 amino acids. Trimming left V 3 bases short and J 0 bases short, with 10 bases between. The CDR3 reads CASSFRQFSTDTQYF. The CDR3 DNA is TGTGCCAGCAGTTTCAGACAGTTTAGCACAGATACGCAGTATTTT.

The chain carries TRBV20-1 and TRBJ2-5; TRBD2 aligns across 7 bases. The CDR3 has 12 amino acids. Germline CDR1 and CDR2: DFQATT and SNEGSKA (reference sequence). V gave up 7 bases and J gave up 5 bases; unmatched junction bases: 7. The CDR3 loop is CSVRLAGETQYF. As DNA, the CDR3 is TGCAGTGTCAGACTAGCCGGCGAGACCCAGTACTTC.

This clonotype turned up a few times. Possible read error: a much larger clone is one base away. The rearrangement links TRBV6-6 to TRBJ2-5; unclear D gene. The CDR3 covers 10 residues. Germline CDR1 and CDR2: MNHNY and SVGAGI (reference sequence). V gave up 8 bases and J gave up 3 bases, with 4 bases separating them. CDR3 bases: TGTGCCAGCTGGAAAGAGACCCAGTACTTC. Translation: CASWKETQYF.

The chain uses TRBV4-3 and TRBJ2-3, with D maybe TRBD2 (6 bases). The CDR3 is made up of 15 amino acids. V gave up 0 bases and J gave up 11 bases, with 18 bases separating them. The germline V gene encodes CDR1 LGHNA and CDR2 YSLEER. CDR3 region: CASSQDSRGTGMQYF. CDR3 DNA: TGCGCCAGCAGCCAAGATTCGCGGGGCACAGGTATGCAGTATTTT.

Details on this clonotype: A read error may produce the germline difference seen at one junction end. The chain has TRBV13 and TRBJ2-3, with 11 bases aligning to TRBD2. CDR3 length: 17 amino acids. The germline gives CDR1 PRHDT, CDR2 FYEKMQ (reference sequence). The CDR3 DNA sequence: TGTGCCAGCAGCTCCGACCGTAGCGGGGGGGCCGTAGATACGCGGTATTTT. Protein sequence: CASSSDRSGGAVDTRYF.

This clonotype has ten or more counts. The chain recombines TRBV20-1 with TRBJ2-7; a possible D gene is TRBD2 (5 bases). Trimming stripped 5 bases from V and 0 bases from J, with 11 bases between. The CDR3 loop spans 13 amino acids. The V gene's germline CDR1 is DFQATT and CDR2 SNEGSKA (reference sequence). This CDR3 is CSAQRESSYEQYF. The CDR3 coding sequence is TGCAGTGCTCAGAGGGAGAGCTCCTACGAGCAGTACTTC.

This clonotype was recorded many times. This sequence joins TRBV20-1 and TRBJ2-7; 11 bases align to TRBD2. The germline gives CDR1 DFQATT, CDR2 SNEGSKA (reference sequence). The CDR3 loop spans 16 amino acids. V lost 3 bases, J lost 3 bases, and 10 bases stayed unmatched. CDR3 sequence (DNA): TGCAGTGCTAGGCCCCGAACTAGCGGGAGTAGCTACGAGCAGTACTTC. Its protein is CSARPRTSGSSYEQYF.

This clonotype has a single count. Since the CDR3 does not end with the conserved phenylalanine or tryptophan, this likely comes from a read error. V usage is TRBV20-1 and J usage is TRBJ2-3; 7 positions match TRBD1. This CDR3 has 14 residues. The V gene's germline CDR1 is DFQATT and CDR2 SNEGSKA (reference sequence). Here the CDR3 reads CIARGLSGTDTQYL. The DNA for the CDR3 is TGCATTGCTAGGGGGCTGAGCGGCACAGATACGCAGTATCTT.

The sample holds a few counts of this clonotype. This chain uses TRBV5-1 with TRBJ2-1, with 9 nucleotides matching TRBD1. This CDR3 has 15 residues. Germline V gives CDR1 SGHRS, CDR2 YFSETQ. V lost 4 bases, J lost 4 bases, and 6 bases stayed unmatched. This chain's CDR3 is CASSPDRGAYNEQFF. DNA of the CDR3: TGCGCCAGCAGCCCGGACAGGGGAGCGTACAATGAGCAGTTCTTC.

The rearrangement joins TRBV11-2 to TRBJ1-3; 10 bases are shared with TRBD1. The V and J ends lost 5 bases and 4 bases, in that order; junction bases with no gene match: 14. CDR1 and CDR2 (germline): SGHAT, FQNNGV. The CDR3 covers 18 residues. The CDR3 DNA reads as TGTGCCAGCAGCCCCCGGGACAGGGGAAGTTCAGGAGGAAACACCATATATTTT. This codes for CASSPRDRGSSGGNTIYF.

This clonotype was observed a single time. One end of the junction does not line up with germline, which may come from a read error. The J gene is TRBJ1-6, the V gene TRBV11-2; unclear D gene. The CDR3 consists of 14 residues. Germline values: CDR1 SGHAT, CDR2 FQNNGV. The CDR3, as DNA: TGTGCCAGTAAATACCGGGCCTATAATTCACCACTCCACTTT. Translating it yields CASKYRAYNSPLHF.

About this clonotype itself: The junction does not match germline at one end; this may be a read error. The rearrangement uses TRBV20-1 and TRBJ1-1; no definite D call. Germline lookup yields CDR1 DFQATT and CDR2 SNEGSKA (reference sequence). This CDR3 has 12 amino acids. The CDR3 spells CSAVKTNTEVFF. Written as DNA, the CDR3 is TGCAGTGCAGTAAAGACGAACACTGAAGTTTTCTTT.

Notes on this clonotype: One end of the junction fails to match germline, which may point to a read error. This chain connects TRBV5-6 to TRBJ2-2, with D uncertain. Germline V gives CDR1 SGHDT, CDR2 YYEEEE. This CDR3 contains 12 residues. Written as DNA, the CDR3 is TGTGTCAGCAGCCGTTATAACGGGGAGCTGTTTTTT. Its translation is CVSSRYNGELFF.

In regard to this clonotype: A much larger clone differs from this one at a single base, so this may be a read error. The V call is TRBV12-3 or TRBV12-4, the J call TRBJ2-1, with D unresolved. The length of the CDR3 is 13 residues. V lost 7 bases and J lost 4, with 11 bases in between. CDR3 sequence reads: CASNRCSYNEQFF. The CDR3 region has the DNA TGTGCCAGCAATCGATGCTCTTACAATGAGCAGTTCTTC.

About this clonotype itself: Germline and junction disagree at one end, which may indicate a read error. The genes are TRBV20-1 and TRBJ2-2, with D tentatively TRBD2 (6 bases). Germline loops: CDR1 DFQATT, CDR2 SNEGSKA (reference sequence). The CDR3 sequence is 13 residues long. In DNA form, the CDR3 reads TGCAGTGATAGACTAGTGAACATCGGGGAGCTGTTTTTT. Translation: CSDRLVNIGELFF.

This clonotype was seen more than once but under ten times. No conserved phenylalanine or tryptophan ends this CDR3, so it is likely a read error. The chain uses TRBV4-2 and TRBJ1-6; no clear D gene. The CDR3 has 14 residues. Germline CDR1 reads LGHNA; CDR2 reads YNFKEQ. Trimming pared 0 bases from V and 15 bases from J, leaving 15 bases between. In nucleotides, the CDR3 is TGTGCCAGCAGCCAAGAAGTTATGGCTGCTCTCCTCCACATT. This encodes CASSQEVMAALLHI.

The chain combines TRBV11-2 with TRBJ2-4, with TRBD2 as a possible D gene (6 bases). Germline V gene sequence: CDR1 SGHAT, CDR2 FQNNGV. Trimming left V 0 bases short and J 9 bases short, with 12 bases between. The length of the CDR3 is 14 residues. The CDR3 spells CASSLEGGQGIQYF. The CDR3, as DNA: TGTGCCAGCAGCTTAGAAGGAGGGCAAGGCATTCAGTACTTC. Full variable domain (missing parts from reference TRBV11-2 and TRBJ2-4): EAGVAQSPRYKIIEKRQSVAFWCNPISGHATLYWYQQILGQGPKLLIQFQNNGVVDDSQLPKDRFSAERLKGVDSTLKIQPAKLEDSAVYLCASSLEGGQGIQYFGAGTRLSVL.

The CDR3 sequence: CATTKASMSSGNTIYF. The CDR3 bases are TGTGCCACTACTAAGGCGTCAATGAGCTCTGGAAACACCATATATTTT. The chain uses TRBV6-1 and TRBJ1-3, with D unresolved. The germline V and J ends were trimmed by 10 bases and 0 bases, with 19 bases remaining between them. Looked up from germline, CDR1 is MNHNS and CDR2 is SASEGT. This CDR3 contains 16 residues.

V is TRBV5-1 and J is TRBJ2-1; TRBD2 agrees at 9 bases. Germline trimming cut 1 base from V and 2 bases from J; bases unmatched to any gene: 1. Germline loops: CDR1 SGHRS, CDR2 YFSETQ. This CDR3 has 15 residues. CDR3 loop: CASSLLAGPYNEQFF. The CDR3 DNA sequence: TGCGCCAGCAGCTTGCTAGCGGGACCCTACAATGAGCAGTTCTTC.

As for this clonotype: This may come from a read error, since a much larger clone is one base off. The chain carries TRBV24-1 and TRBJ2-1; the D gene is possibly TRBD1 (6 bases). Germline V gene data show CDR1 as KGHDR and CDR2 as SFDVKD. CDR3 length: 15 amino acids. The CDR3 sequence is CANSDSRGQGNEQFF. As DNA, the CDR3 is TGTGCCAACAGTGATTCCCGGGGACAAGGCAATGAGCAGTTCTTC.

About this clonotype itself: A much larger clone is a single base away; this may be a read error. A read error is likely, as this CDR3 ends without the conserved phenylalanine or tryptophan. The rearrangement links TRBV29-1 to TRBJ1-2; no definite D call. V was clipped by 5 bases and J by 11 bases, with 18 bases between them. The germline gives CDR1 SQVTM, CDR2 ANQGSEA. The CDR3 sequence is 12 residues long. The CDR3: CSVKVGREGYTL. Written as DNA, the CDR3 is TGCAGCGTTAAGGTGGGCCGGGAGGGATACACCCTC.

With regard to this clonotype: A junction boundary mismatches the germline segment, possibly from a read error. The chain recombines TRBV11-1 with TRBJ2-5, with 7 bases fitting TRBD1. Germline assignment: CDR1 SGHAT and CDR2 FQDESV (reference sequence). The CDR3 contains 15 residues. This chain's CDR3 is CAGSSPDRFQETQYF. In DNA form, the CDR3 reads TGTGCCGGCAGCTCCCCGGACAGGTTCCAAGAGACCCAGTACTTC.

With respect to this clonotype: The junction does not match germline at one end; this may be a read error. V is TRBV11-1 and J is TRBJ2-4; a weak D match, TRBD1 (5 bases). In germline, CDR1 is SGHAT, CDR2 FQDESV (reference sequence). The CDR3 is made up of 16 amino acids. CDR3 sequence (DNA): TGTACCAGCACCCACACCGGCAGGGCGACCAAAAACATTCAGTACTTC. It yields the protein CTSTHTGRATKNIQYF.